This T cell receptor beta chain derives from a study of preoperative IRX-2 immunotherapy in early breast cancer. The germline V and J ends were trimmed by 1 base and 5 bases, with 11 bases remaining between them. Germline lookup yields CDR1 MGHRA and CDR2 YSYEKL. The CDR3 sequence is 15 residues long. TCRdb's table, derived via immunoSEQ multiplex PCR, lists solely in-frame clones and lacks some. Found here are roughly 57,000 clones, roughly 94% of them singletons; the top ten hold 1.5% to 2%. Treatment reported: preoperative locoregional IRX-2 cytokine immunotherapy. Samples came from a phase Ib trial of preoperative locoregional IRX-2 cytokine immunotherapy.

This sample was obtained from a patient treated with IRX-2 immunotherapy. This receptor was identified in a human donor with breast cancer. This chain links TRBV4-1 with TRBJ1-4; D perhaps matches TRBD1 (6 bases). Written as DNA, the CDR3 is TGCGCCAGCAGCCAAGTTTTGGGGGGCAATGAAAAACTGTTTTTT. This sequence encodes CASSQVLGGNEKLFF.